This T cell receptor (beta chain) stems from a study of T-cell memory formation after mild COVID-19. After 5'RACE with constant-segment primers, TCR alpha and TCR beta cDNA libraries carrying sample barcodes and UMIs were obtained. TCRdb reprocessed the 5' RACE reads via MiXCR and lists one record per CDR3 protein. The table records 45,000 to 55,000 distinct CDR3 sequences, under 7.5% of them present only once. Germline CDR1 and CDR2: LGHNA and YNFKEQ. The V gene end was trimmed by 3 bases and the J gene end by 3 bases; junction bases not matched to a gene: 13. The CDR3 totals 18 residues. This clonotype showed up many times.

The sample consisted of PBMCs or a T cell subset sorted from them (not recorded which). This TCR came from a young man who had mild COVID-19 (a few samples of this study predate the infection). Cell type and time point are not known. This chain joins TRBV4-2 and TRBJ2-3; 9 positions agree with TRBD1. The CDR3 protein is CASSQDSLQGAGTDTQYF. CDR3 coding DNA: TGTGCCAGCAGCCAGGATTCACTACAGGGGGCAGGGACAGATACGCAGTATTTT.